The present T cell receptor (beta chain) was sequenced within a study of T cells after somatic rescue of genetic block. CDR3 length: 15 amino acids. V dropped 5 bases and J dropped 5 bases, with 15 bases sitting between them. Germline CDR1 is MGHRA and CDR2 is YSYEKL. The repertoire was sequenced with immunoSEQ multiplex PCR; TCRdb's copy has only in-frame clones and lacks some. The table has about 72,000 clones, roughly 91% seen once. This TCR came from a man aged 30 to 39. The sample consisted of peripheral blood mononuclear cells (PBMCs). V is TRBV4-1 and J is TRBJ1-4, with D tentatively TRBD1 (5 bases). The CDR3 sequence: CASSLGTGQNEKLFF. The CDR3 DNA reads as TGCGCCAGCAGCTTAGGGACGGGGCAGAATGAAAAACTGTTTTTT.